These 11 T cell receptor beta chains share one sample of origin, sequenced in a study of T cells in localized non-small cell lung cancer. TCRdb keeps only in-frame clones here, not all; method: immunoSEQ multiplex PCR. The sample holds approximately 30,000 clones, over 85% seen once. This specimen was peripheral blood, taken before any cancer treatment. Source of these receptors: a woman between 18 and 55 years old with stage I lung adenocarcinoma.

A few counts support this clone. The genes are TRBV5-1 and TRBJ2-7, with D maybe TRBD2 (6 bases). CDR1 and CDR2 (germline): SGHRS, YFSETQ. The CDR3 loop spans 14 amino acids. The V gene lost 0 bases and the J gene lost 0 bases, with 7 bases spanning the gap. CDR3: CASSLDGGSYEQYF. The CDR3 DNA follows: TGCGCCAGCAGCTTGGACGGGGGCTCCTACGAGCAGTACTTC.

As concerns this clone: One end of the junction does not line up with germline, which may come from a read error. The chain links TRBV7-9 to TRBJ2-3; tentatively, D is TRBD2 (6 bases). Germline V gives CDR1 SEHNR, CDR2 FQNEAQ (reference sequence). This CDR3 is built from 13 residues. The CDR3 nucleotides read TGTGCCAGCAGCTTTTTGGCTAGCGAGCTTTCCATTTTT. Its protein product is CASSFLASELSIF.

This clone was seen a single time. Here the CDR3 reads CASSPLIPIFSYEQYF. As DNA, the CDR3 is TGCGCCAGCAGCCCCCTAATCCCTATATTCTCCTACGAGCAGTACTTC. The genes are TRBV4-1 and TRBJ2-7, with unresolved D. This CDR3 comprises 16 residues. CDR1 MGHRA and CDR2 YSYEKL come from the germline V gene. Between the trimmed V and J ends, which lost 4 bases and 0 bases, there was a span of 16 bases.

This clone came up once. The chain links TRBV5-4 to TRBJ2-7, with a possible D match to TRBD2 (5 bases). Germline assignment: CDR1 SGHNT and CDR2 YYREEE (reference sequence). V was shortened by 3 bases and J by 3 bases, with 7 bases between the two germline ends. There are 12 residues in the CDR3. The CDR3, as DNA: TGTGCCAGCAGCTCCGGGGTCTACGAGCAGTACTTC. Encoded protein: CASSSGVYEQYF.

The CDR3 bases are TGTGCCAGCAGCCCTGAGAATCAAGAGACCCAGTACTTC. Translation gives CASSPENQETQYF. This chain links TRBV11-2 with TRBJ2-5; D not certain. The CDR3 contains 13 residues. V gave up 5 bases and J gave up 2 bases, with 9 bases separating them. Germline values: CDR1 SGHAT, CDR2 FQNNGV.

The rearrangement joins TRBV7-2 to TRBJ2-1; D is undetermined. V shed 3 bases and J shed 7 bases, with 13 bases lying between them. The CDR3 contains 14 residues. Germline CDR1 SGHTA, CDR2 FQGNSA. Here the CDR3 reads CASSFPGVGNEQFF. The CDR3 DNA is TGTGCCAGCAGCTTCCCTGGGGTTGGAAATGAGCAGTTCTTC.

The J gene is TRBJ1-1, the V gene TRBV7-3; 8 bases match TRBD1. The CDR3 has 16 amino acids. The V segment lost 5 bases and the J segment 4 bases; nucleotides outside the gene matches: 12. Germline assignment: CDR1 SGHTA and CDR2 FQGTGA. The CDR3 here is CASSTEPRTGITEAFF. The DNA for the CDR3 is TGTGCCAGCAGCACAGAACCCCGGACAGGGATCACTGAAGCTTTCTTT.

The chain carries TRBV7-9 and TRBJ2-5; 8 nucleotides line up with TRBD2. There are 15 residues in the CDR3. Germline loops: CDR1 SEHNR, CDR2 FQNEAQ (reference sequence). J gave up 2 bases and V 3 bases, and 5 bases lay outside the gene matches. In DNA, the CDR3 is TGTGCCAGCAGCTTCTGGCGGGAGGTTCAAGAGACCCAGTACTTC. Translation: CASSFWREVQETQYF.

The chain recombines TRBV9 with TRBJ2-3; perhaps D is TRBD1 or TRBD2 (5 bases each). Per germline, CDR1 SGDLS and CDR2 YYNGEE. The CDR3 spans 15 residues. Trimming took off 0 bases at V and 3 bases at J, with 11 bases between the two ends. CDR3 sequence: CASSVVGEWTDTQYF. The CDR3 region has the DNA TGTGCCAGCAGCGTAGTAGGGGAGTGGACAGATACGCAGTATTTT. Together with reference TRBV9 and TRBJ2-3, the CDR3 gives the full variable domain: DSGVTQTPKHLITATGQRVTLRCSPRSGDLSVYWYQQSLDQGLQFLIQYYNGEERAKGNILERFSAQQFPDLHSELNLSSLELGDSALYFCASSVVGEWTDTQYFGPGTRLTVL.

This sequence joins TRBV25-1 and TRBJ2-1; D remains unclear. The germline gives CDR1 MGHDK, CDR2 SYGVNS. V was cut by 4 bases and J by 3 bases, with 16 bases left in between. This CDR3 has 16 residues. CDR3 protein: CASSVSLPGVYNEQFF. DNA of the CDR3: TGTGCCAGCAGTGTATCTTTGCCTGGGGTCTACAATGAGCAGTTCTTC.

The chain links TRBV27 to TRBJ1-5, with D hard to call. V was clipped by 3 bases and J by 6 bases, with 6 bases between them. Germline lookup yields CDR1 MNHEY and CDR2 SMNVEV (reference sequence). The CDR3 extends over 12 amino acids. The CDR3 sequence is CASSFSGQPQHF. CDR3 DNA sequence: TGTGCCAGCAGTTTTAGCGGTCAGCCCCAGCATTTT.